Below are 2 T cell receptor beta chains sequenced from a single sample in a study of CD4 and CD8 cells across lung adenocarcinoma regions. From the PCR reads, TCRdb called clonotypes with MiXCR, one entry per CDR3 protein. The table shows approximately 9,100 distinct CDR3 sequences, with 51% occurring only once. Sequenced: CD4+ T cells from the margin of a lung tumor. All receptors derive from a male donor with lung adenocarcinoma. The CD4 and CD8 labels of this study may be unreliable.

In the case of this clonotype: One junction end disagrees with the germline gene, perhaps due to a read error. The chain has TRBV6-1 and TRBJ2-3, with D perhaps given as TRBD1 or TRBD2 (5 bases each). The germline gives CDR1 MNHNS, CDR2 SASEGT. CDR3 length equals 16 residues. CDR3 protein: CASREAVGSDTDTQYF. In DNA, the CDR3 is TGTGCCAGCAGGGAGGCCGTCGGCTCGGACACAGATACGCAGTACTTT.

The chain employs TRBV4-3 and TRBJ2-2, with 10 bases that match TRBD2. CDR1 is LGHNA, CDR2 YSLEER, per germline. The CDR3 loop spans 18 amino acids. The J segment lost 1 base and the V segment lost 0 bases, leaving 5 bases of the junction unmatched. As DNA, the CDR3 is TGCGCCAGCAGCCAAGATCTACAGCGGGGGGGGAACACCGGGGAGCTGTTTTTT. Its translation is CASSQDLQRGGNTGELFF.